These T cell receptor beta chains were read from a single sample in a study of T cells in tuberculosis. Only in-frame clones appear in the TCRdb table, and some are missing; sequencing was by immunoSEQ multiplex PCR. The data hold about 43,000 clones, with around 94% observed a single time. The sequenced sample consisted of PBMCs. Every receptor here comes from a donor between 10 and 35 years old with latent tuberculosis or without tuberculosis infection. Some clones in this sample may be carry-over from other donors' samples. The CDR3 runs from the conserved cysteine through the conserved F or W. A D gene is named only where the DNA matches it firmly. The size field is filled for only some rows; it gives once, few, many or a size class.

d_gene,v_gene,abundance,j_gene,CDR3nt,CDR3aa
TRBD1,TRBV19,once,TRBJ1-5,TGTGCCAGTAGTACCACAGGGGGCTCTCAGCCCCAGCATTTT,CASSTTGGSQPQHF
NA,TRBV29-1,NA,TRBJ2-2,TGCAGCGCCCACGGCACTAGTGCCGGGGAGCTGTTTTTT,CSAHGTSAGELFF
NA,TRBV5-6,once,TRBJ1-2,TGTGCCAGCAGCTCGGAGAAAGAGGACAGACCTTATGGCTACACCTTC,CASSSEKEDRPYGYTF
NA,TRBV29-1,NA,TRBJ1-2,TGCAGCGTTGGTAACAGGGAAGAAACAGGCGGCTACACCTTC,CSVGNREETGGYTF
NA,TRBV5-6,once,TRBJ2-3,TGTGCCAGCAGCTTGGACAGGAGAAACACAGATACGCAGTATTTT,CASSLDRRNTDTQYF
TRBD1,TRBV7-2,NA,TRBJ2-7,TGTGCCAGCAGCTCACGCGCCGGGACAGGAATTGACGAGCAGTACTTC,CASSSRAGTGIDEQYF
TRBD2,TRBV4-2,NA,TRBJ2-3,TGTGCCAGCAGCCCCCGCTTAGCGGGGAACACAGATACGCAGTATTTT,CASSPRLAGNTDTQYF
NA,TRBV19,NA,TRBJ1-2,TGTGCCAGTAGTACGCAACGAGGGCTGAACTATGGCTACACCTTC,CASSTQRGLNYGYTF
NA,TRBV19,NA,TRBJ1-1,TGTGCCAGCTCAACCGGGAGGACTGAAGCTTTCTTT,CASSTGRTEAFF
NA,TRBV2,NA,TRBJ1-2,TGTGCCAGCAACCTGCTATATGGCTACACCTTC,CASNLLYGYTF
TRBD2,TRBV19,NA,TRBJ2-2,TGTGCCAGTAGTATACATAGTCCTAGCGGGGGGGACACCGGGGAGCTGTTTTTT,CASSIHSPSGGDTGELFF
NA,TRBV5-1,NA,TRBJ1-2,TGCGCCAGCAGCTTGGACGGGACACGACTATGGGGCTACACCTTC,CASSLDGTRLWGYTF
NA,TRBV14,NA,TRBJ1-1,TGTGCCAGCAGCCCCAGGGGACGGATGAACACTGAAGCTTTCTTT,CASSPRGRMNTEAFF
NA,TRBV6-1,NA,TRBJ1-2,TGTGCCAGCAGTGAAGGGGGGCCAAACTATGGCTACACCTTC,CASSEGGPNYGYTF
TRBD1,TRBV5-4,NA,TRBJ2-5,TGTGCCACCCAGACCGGGACAGGGGGGGAGACCCAGTACTTC,CATQTGTGGETQYF
TRBD2,TRBV20-1,NA,TRBJ2-1,TGCAGTGCTACCCGAGCGGGAGGGCCGTTCTTC,CSATRAGGPFF
TRBD1,TRBV29-1,NA,TRBJ1-2,TGCAGCGTTGTACAGGGGAGCCCCCCCTATGGCTACACCTTC,CSVVQGSPPYGYTF
NA,TRBV12-5,NA,TRBJ2-5,TGTGCTAGTGGTTTGGGCAGCCAAGAGACCCAGTACTTC,CASGLGSQETQYF
TRBD1,TRBV5-1,NA,TRBJ1-1,TGCGCCAGCAGCTTAGGGACAGGGGTAACGAACACTGAAGCTTTCTTT,CASSLGTGVTNTEAFF
NA,TRBV7-2,NA,TRBJ1-1,TGTGCCAGCAGGGGGCAAGGGAGGAGTTTGGAAGCTTTCTTT,CASRGQGRSLEAFF
NA,TRBV28,few,TRBJ2-7,TGTGCCAGCAGGCATCAGGGCGAGCAGTACTTC,CASRHQGEQYF
NA,TRBV28,NA,TRBJ1-1,TGTGCCAGCAGTTTACTCGACAGGATCAACACTGAAGCTTTCTTT,CASSLLDRINTEAFF
TRBD1,TRBV18,NA,TRBJ2-7,TGTGCCAGCTCACCGGACAGGCCTTCCTACGAGCAGTACTTC,CASSPDRPSYEQYF
NA,TRBV4-1,NA,TRBJ1-2,TGCGCCAGCAGCCAAGGGGCAGGGGTCTATGGCTACACCTTC,CASSQGAGVYGYTF
TRBD1,TRBV27,NA,TRBJ2-7,TGTGCCAGCAGTAGGGACAGGGCCTACGAGCAGTACTTC,CASSRDRAYEQYF
NA,TRBV14,NA,TRBJ2-7,TGTGCCAGCAGCCAAGTACGGGGAAACGAGCAGTACTTC,CASSQVRGNEQYF
NA,TRBV28,NA,TRBJ1-2,TGTGCCAGCAGTCCACCGGGACAAGTAGATGGCTACACCTTC,CASSPPGQVDGYTF
TRBD2,TRBV27,NA,TRBJ2-1,TGTGCCAGCAGTTTATACCCCCCGACTAGCGGGAACTCCTTGGAGCAGTTCTTC,CASSLYPPTSGNSLEQFF
TRBD1,TRBV7-3,NA,TRBJ2-2,TGTGCCAGCAGCTCACCCGACAGGGGGCAGGCCGGGGAGCTGTTTTTT,CASSSPDRGQAGELFF
TRBD1,TRBV4-3,NA,TRBJ1-5,TGCGCCAGCAGCCAAGATCACAGGGGAGGCAATCAGCCCCAGCATTTT,CASSQDHRGGNQPQHF
TRBD2,TRBV14,NA,TRBJ2-5,TGTGCCAGCAGCCAAGATCGGGCTAGCGGGGCGGAGAGAGAGACCCAGTACTTC,CASSQDRASGAERETQYF
NA,TRBV11-2,NA,TRBJ1-4,TGTGCCAGCAGCCCCAGGGTCGGCCGAGAGCTGTTTTTT,CASSPRVGRELFF
TRBD2,TRBV28,NA,TRBJ2-3,TGTGCCAGCAGATCCAGCGGGAGATCCCGCACAGATACGCAGTATTTT,CASRSSGRSRTDTQYF
NA,TRBV30,NA,TRBJ2-7,TGTGCCTGGAGTGTAGGTTTAGGGGGAGAGAAGTACTTC,CAWSVGLGGEKYF
NA,TRBV6-1,NA,TRBJ2-1,TGTGCCAGCAGTGAACTGGGGGCGTACAATGAGCAGTTCTTC,CASSELGAYNEQFF
TRBD2,TRBV18,NA,TRBJ2-1,TGTGCCAGCTCTCAACAGGGACTAGCGGGTCATGAGCAGTTCTTC,CASSQQGLAGHEQFF
TRBD2,TRBV5-4,NA,TRBJ2-3,TGTGCCAGCAGCGCCCCTAGCGGGAGGGCAGATACGCAGTATTTT,CASSAPSGRADTQYF
NA,TRBV20-1,NA,TRBJ2-7,TGCAGTGCTAGACGGGCCTACGAGCAGTACTTC,CSARRAYEQYF
NA,TRBV28,NA,TRBJ2-2,TGTGCCAGCAGTTTCTTTTCCGCAGGCATAAACACCGGGGAGCTGTTTTTT,CASSFFSAGINTGELFF
TRBD1,TRBV9,NA,TRBJ1-2,TGTGCCAGCAGCCCAAGGACAGGCAACTATGGCTACACCTTC,CASSPRTGNYGYTF
NA,TRBV6-5,NA,TRBJ2-7,TGTGCCAGCAGTTACTCAGTACAGAACCCCTACGAGCAGTACTTC,CASSYSVQNPYEQYF
TRBD1,TRBV30,NA,TRBJ1-5,TGTGCCTGGAGTGGTGACAGGGGTAATCAGCCCCAGCATTTT,CAWSGDRGNQPQHF
NA,TRBV15,NA,TRBJ2-7,TGTGCCACCACGGTTGGTCCAGGGCTCAACGAGCAGTACTTC,CATTVGPGLNEQYF
TRBD2,TRBV15,NA,TRBJ2-1,TGTGCCACCAAGACTAGCGGGACTTTTAGGCAGTTCTTC,CATKTSGTFRQFF
TRBD2,TRBV25-1,NA,TRBJ2-2,TGTGCCAGCAGGCCAGGGAGGGCCGGGGAGCTGTTTTTT,CASRPGRAGELFF
TRBD1,TRBV4-3,NA,TRBJ2-2,TGCGCCAGCAGCCAAGAAGCACCGGGACAGGGGGCCGGGGAGCTGTTTTTT,CASSQEAPGQGAGELFF
TRBD2,TRBV7-3,NA,TRBJ2-5,TGTGCCAGCAGCTTAAGGACTAGCGGGCTGGGAGAGACCCAGTACTTC,CASSLRTSGLGETQYF
TRBD2,TRBV11-2,NA,TRBJ2-7,TGTGCCAGCAGCTTAGGACTAGCGGGAGGGTCATCCTACGAGCAGTACTTC,CASSLGLAGGSSYEQYF
TRBD1,TRBV4-3,NA,TRBJ2-1,TGCGCCAGCAGCCAGGCCGGGACAGGGTACCATGAGCAGTTCTTC,CASSQAGTGYHEQFF
NA,TRBV11-3,NA,TRBJ2-7,TGTGCCAGCAGCCTAGAGCAGTACTTC,CASSLEQYF
TRBD1,TRBV15,NA,TRBJ2-2,TGTGCCACCAGCACCCAGGACAGGGGGCAGGTCGGGGAGCTGTTTTTT,CATSTQDRGQVGELFF
NA,TRBV6-6,NA,TRBJ2-3,TGTGCCAGCAGTTACGGGGCGGTAGCAGATACGCAGTATTTT,CASSYGAVADTQYF
NA,TRBV4-1,NA,TRBJ1-1,TGCGCCAGCAGCCAATATCAGGGGAGCACTGAAGCTTTCTTT,CASSQYQGSTEAFF
NA,TRBV4-3,NA,TRBJ2-2,TGCGCCAGCAGCCGCGCGATTACAGATCTCGGCACCGGGGAGCTGTTTTTT,CASSRAITDLGTGELFF
TRBD2,TRBV29-1,NA,TRBJ2-1,TGCAGCGTTGAACCCTCAGGGAGGGTCAATGAGCAGTTCTTC,CSVEPSGRVNEQFF
NA,TRBV5-4,NA,TRBJ2-7,TGTGCCAGCAGCTTGGATCCGACTAATCAGTACTTC,CASSLDPTNQYF
NA,TRBV15,NA,TRBJ2-7,TGTGCCACCAGCCATCCATCTCACAGCACAGTTACCGAGCAGTACTTC,CATSHPSHSTVTEQYF
TRBD2,TRBV6-1,NA,TRBJ2-1,TGTGCCAGCAGTGAACTAGCGGGAGCGGGCGAGCAGTTCTTC,CASSELAGAGEQFF